The 13 T cell receptor beta chains reported below all come from one sample, sequenced in a study of T-cell memory formation after mild COVID-19. One entry per CDR3 protein results from TCRdb running MiXCR on the 5' RACE reads. The sample holds about 320,000 distinct CDR3 sequences; approximately 14% are singletons and the top ten take around 20%. The specimen was PBMCs or a T cell subset sorted from them (not recorded which). All receptors derive from a man aged 18-30 years who had mild COVID-19 (a few samples of this study predate the infection). Cell type and time point are not known.

The chain recombines TRBV12-5 with TRBJ1-1; TRBD1 is a possible D gene (6 bases). Germline-derived CDR1 and CDR2 are LGHNT and FRNRAP. The CDR3 consists of 14 residues. Trimming cost V 1 base and J 1 base, with 7 bases left between them. The DNA of the CDR3 is TGTGCTAGTGGTTTGGGGGGGCAGAACACTGAAGCTTTCTTT. Its protein product is CASGLGGQNTEAFF.

This chain uses TRBV24-1 with TRBJ2-1, with 7 bases aligning to TRBD1. CDR1 KGHDR and CDR2 SFDVKD come from the germline V gene. CDR3 length: 14 amino acids. Trimming took 2 bases from V and 8 from J; bases not matched to a gene: 5. This chain's CDR3 is CATSDSTGFDEQFF. CDR3 nucleotide sequence: TGTGCCACCAGTGATTCGACAGGGTTCGATGAGCAGTTCTTC.

In its sample, this clonotype was seen a few times. A junction end diverges from the germline sequence, so it may reflect a read error. The rearrangement links TRBV4-1 to TRBJ1-1; D perhaps matches TRBD1 (6 bases). CDR3 size: 16 residues. CDR1 is MGHRA, CDR2 YSYEKL, per germline. The CDR3 nucleotides are TGCGCCAGCAGCCAAGATGGTACGACGCGGACAGCCCCCTTTTTTTTT. Protein: CASSQDGTTRTAPFFF.

CDR3: CASSFVPSGYYNEQFF. The CDR3 DNA sequence: TGTGCCAGCAGCTTTGTGCCTAGCGGGTACTACAATGAGCAGTTCTTC. The chain is built from TRBV11-1 and TRBJ2-1; 8 positions agree with TRBD2. The germline V gene encodes CDR1 SGHAT and CDR2 FQDESV (reference sequence). V lost 3 bases, J lost 3 bases, and 7 bases stayed unmatched. This CDR3 is built from 16 residues.

The CDR3 spells CASRSPGQKAFF. CDR3 DNA sequence: TGTGCCAGCAGATCCCCGGGACAGAAAGCTTTCTTT. The rearrangement uses TRBV6-1 and TRBJ1-1; 7 nucleotides match TRBD1. Unmatched junction bases numbered 7, after V lost 6 bases and J lost 9 bases. Germline loops: CDR1 MNHNS, CDR2 SASEGT. The CDR3 is 12 residues long.

This clonotype was seen more than once but under ten times. The V call is TRBV6-6, the J call TRBJ2-4; 12 positions match TRBD2. Trimming at V came to 4 bases and at J to 3 bases, leaving 16 bases not matched to a gene. CDR1 is MNHNY, CDR2 SVGAGI, per germline (reference sequence). This CDR3 comprises 20 residues. CDR3 loop: CASSSNPTSGGGRSKNIQYF. The DNA for the CDR3 is TGTGCCAGCAGTTCCAACCCGACTAGCGGGGGTGGCCGTAGCAAAAACATTCAGTACTTC.

V gene TRBV7-9 combines with J gene TRBJ2-7, with D perhaps TRBD2 (7 bases). Germline V gives CDR1 SEHNR, CDR2 FQNEAQ (reference sequence). V shed 3 bases and J shed 5 bases, with 11 bases lying between them. CDR3 length equals 13 residues. The CDR3 is CASSFTGGHEQYF. CDR3 coding DNA: TGTGCCAGCAGCTTTACGGGGGGCCACGAGCAGTACTTC.

The rearrangement uses TRBV4-1 and TRBJ2-7; TRBD1 might be the D (6 bases). The CDR3 totals 15 residues. The V and J ends lost 4 bases and 3 bases respectively, with 16 bases between them. Germline CDR1 MGHRA, CDR2 YSYEKL. CDR3: CASSPTPGELYEQYF. CDR3 DNA: TGCGCCAGCAGCCCGACTCCAGGGGAACTCTACGAGCAGTACTTC.

The chain has TRBV29-1 and TRBJ1-1; D is perhaps TRBD1 (5 bases). There are 12 residues in the CDR3. CDR1 is SQVTM, CDR2 ANQGSEA, per germline. V dropped 7 bases and J dropped 7 bases, with 16 bases sitting between them. CDR3 sequence (DNA): TGCAGCGCTGGGGGAGGGTCTGATGAAGCTTTCTTT. Its protein product is CSAGGGSDEAFF.

The chain joins TRBV6-5 to TRBJ2-3; the D gene is possibly TRBD2 (5 bases). The germline V and J ends were trimmed by 6 bases and 2 bases, with 18 bases remaining between them. The CDR3 is 16 amino acids. Germline V gene sequence: CDR1 MNHEY, CDR2 SVGAGI. The CDR3 loop reads CASSRRRAANTDTQYF. CDR3 in DNA: TGTGCCAGCAGCCGACGGCGAGCGGCGAACACAGATACGCAGTATTTT.

This clonotype has more than one count but fewer than ten. The chain uses TRBV4-3 and TRBJ1-2; 7 bases line up with TRBD1. The junction had 6 bases not matched to a gene; V was cut back by 4 bases and J by 4 bases. In germline, CDR1 is LGHNA, CDR2 YSLEER. The CDR3 consists of 14 residues. Written as DNA, the CDR3 is TGCGCCAGCAGCCCAGGGGGACCGATCTATGGCTACACCTTC. Its translation: CASSPGGPIYGYTF.

This clonotype came up many times. The chain is built from TRBV4-1 and TRBJ1-2; 8 positions match TRBD1. J was trimmed by 2 bases and V by 6 bases; bases with no gene match: 5. The CDR3 extends over 14 amino acids. CDR1 MGHRA and CDR2 YSYEKL come from the germline V gene. The CDR3 region has the DNA TGCGCCAGCAGGGTTAACAGGGGGAACTATGGCTACACCTTC. It specifies CASRVNRGNYGYTF.

This clonotype came up a few times. The V and J genes are TRBV5-1 and TRBJ2-3; 7 nucleotides match TRBD2. The CDR3 covers 16 residues. CDR1 is SGHRS and CDR2 is YFSETQ in the germline V gene. V trimming: 1 base; J trimming: 2 bases; junction bases outside the gene matches: 7. CDR3 nucleotide sequence: TGCGCCAGCAGCTTGACCAGCGGGGCCTTCACAGATACGCAGTATTTT. Protein product: CASSLTSGAFTDTQYF.